Only a few counts were recorded for the clone carrying this TCR beta chain. Its antigen is currently unknown. Use of 60 Vbeta and 13 Jbeta primers characterized the PCR. The table came from immunoSEQ multiplex PCR; TCRdb's copy has only in-frame clones and leaves some out. Among 80,000 to 95,000 clones listed, around 70% were seen once. This sample is part of a study of cytomegalovirus exposure and HLA in healthy donors. Points from the study as a whole: Clonal expansion was found to be greater in HLA-associated TCR beta chains than in equally common others in a later analysis.

Sequenced sample: PBMCs. The sequence was collected from a woman in her fifties or sixties in good health and CMV-seropositive.

CDR3 amino acids: CASSSGQVQETQYF. CDR3 DNA: TGTGCCAGCAGTAGTGGCCAGGTCCAAGAGACCCAGTACTTC. This chain connects TRBV6-1 to TRBJ2-5; no definite D call. The length of the CDR3 is 14 residues. The V end was cut by 5 bases, the J end by 1 base, with 11 bases between. Germline-derived CDR1 and CDR2 are MNHNS and SASEGT.